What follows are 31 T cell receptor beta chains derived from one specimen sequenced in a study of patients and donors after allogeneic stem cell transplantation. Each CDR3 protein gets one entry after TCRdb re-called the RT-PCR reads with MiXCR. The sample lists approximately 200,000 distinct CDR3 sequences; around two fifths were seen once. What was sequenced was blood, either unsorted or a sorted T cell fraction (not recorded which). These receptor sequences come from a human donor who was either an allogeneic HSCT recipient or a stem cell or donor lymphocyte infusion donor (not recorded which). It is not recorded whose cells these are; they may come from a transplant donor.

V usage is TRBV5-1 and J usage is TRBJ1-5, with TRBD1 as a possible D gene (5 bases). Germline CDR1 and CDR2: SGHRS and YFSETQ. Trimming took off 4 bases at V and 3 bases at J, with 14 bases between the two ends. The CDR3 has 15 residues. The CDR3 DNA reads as TGCGCCAGCAGCGCCGGGACCCGGCCCAATCAGCCCCAGCATTTT. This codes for CASSAGTRPNQPQHF.

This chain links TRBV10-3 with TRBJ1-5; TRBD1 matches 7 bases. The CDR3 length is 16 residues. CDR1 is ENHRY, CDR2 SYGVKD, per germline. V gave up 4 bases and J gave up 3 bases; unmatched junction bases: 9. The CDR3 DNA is TGTGCCATCAGTGGAGGGAGAGACAGGGCCAATCAGCCCCAGCATTTT. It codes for CAISGGRDRANQPQHF.

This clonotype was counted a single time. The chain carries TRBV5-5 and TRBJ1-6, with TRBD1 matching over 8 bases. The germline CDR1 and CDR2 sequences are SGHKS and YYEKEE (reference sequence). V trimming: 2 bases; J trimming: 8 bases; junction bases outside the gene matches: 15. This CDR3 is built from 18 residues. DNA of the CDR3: TGTGCCAGCAGCTTAGACAAAAATGACAGGGGACTTTATTCACCCCTCCACTTT. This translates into CASSLDKNDRGLYSPLHF.

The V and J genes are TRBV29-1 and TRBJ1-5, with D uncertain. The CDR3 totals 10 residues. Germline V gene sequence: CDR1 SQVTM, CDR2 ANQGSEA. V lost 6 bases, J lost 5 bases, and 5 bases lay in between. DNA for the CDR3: TGCAGCGTCGGGCATCAGCCCCAGCATTTT. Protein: CSVGHQPQHF.

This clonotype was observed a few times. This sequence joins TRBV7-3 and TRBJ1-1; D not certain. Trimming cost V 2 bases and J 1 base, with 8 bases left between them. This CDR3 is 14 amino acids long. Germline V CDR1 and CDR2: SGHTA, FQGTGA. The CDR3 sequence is CASSLLGRNTEAFF. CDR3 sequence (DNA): TGTGCCAGCAGCTTATTGGGGAGGAACACTGAAGCTTTCTTT.

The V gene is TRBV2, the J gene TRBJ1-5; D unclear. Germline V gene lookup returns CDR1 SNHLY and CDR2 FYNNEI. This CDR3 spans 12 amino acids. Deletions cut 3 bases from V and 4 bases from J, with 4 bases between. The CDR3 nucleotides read TGTGCCAGCAGTGATTTAAATCAGCCCCAGCATTTT. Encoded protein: CASSDLNQPQHF. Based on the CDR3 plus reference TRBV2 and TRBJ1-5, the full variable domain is EPEVTQTPSHQVTQMGQEVILRCVPISNHLYFYWYRQILGQKVEFLVSFYNNEISEKSEIFDDQFSVERPDGSNFTLKIRSTKLEDSAMYFCASSDLNQPQHFGDGTRLSIL.

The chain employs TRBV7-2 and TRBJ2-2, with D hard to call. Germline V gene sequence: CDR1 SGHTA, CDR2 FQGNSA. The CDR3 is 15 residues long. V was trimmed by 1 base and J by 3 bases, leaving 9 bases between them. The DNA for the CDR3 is TGTGCCAGCAGCTTAGATCAACGGGACACCGGGGAGCTGTTTTTT. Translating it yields CASSLDQRDTGELFF. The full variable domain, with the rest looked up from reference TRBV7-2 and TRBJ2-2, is GAGVSQSPSNKVTEKGKDVELRCDPISGHTALYWYRQSLGQGLEFLIYFQGNSAPDKSGLPSDRFSAERTGGSVSTLTIQRTQQEDSAVYLCASSLDQRDTGELFFGEGSRLTVL.

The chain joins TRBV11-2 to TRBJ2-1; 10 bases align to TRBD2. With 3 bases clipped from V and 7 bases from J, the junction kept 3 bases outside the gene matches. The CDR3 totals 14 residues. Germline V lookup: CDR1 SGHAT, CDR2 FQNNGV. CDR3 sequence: CASSFSGGKNEQFF. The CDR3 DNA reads TGTGCCAGCAGCTTTAGCGGGGGGAAAAATGAGCAGTTCTTC. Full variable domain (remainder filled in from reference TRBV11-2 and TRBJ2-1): EAGVAQSPRYKIIEKRQSVAFWCNPISGHATLYWYQQILGQGPKLLIQFQNNGVVDDSQLPKDRFSAERLKGVDSTLKIQPAKLEDSAVYLCASSFSGGKNEQFFGPGTRLTVL.

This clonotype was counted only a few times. The chain's CDR3 is CASSLDPNSPLHF. The CDR3 bases are TGTGCCAGCAGCTTAGATCCTAATTCACCCCTCCACTTT. J is TRBJ1-6 and V is TRBV7-6, with D hard to call. V was trimmed by 1 base and J by 6 bases, leaving 4 bases between them. This CDR3 is built from 13 residues. The germline CDR1 and CDR2 sequences are SGHVS and FNYEAQ.

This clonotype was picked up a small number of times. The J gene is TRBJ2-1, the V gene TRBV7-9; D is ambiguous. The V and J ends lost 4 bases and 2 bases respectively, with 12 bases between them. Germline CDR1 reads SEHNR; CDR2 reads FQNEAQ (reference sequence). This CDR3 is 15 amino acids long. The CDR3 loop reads CASSYMRLPYNEQFF. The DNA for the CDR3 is TGTGCCAGCAGCTACATGAGGCTTCCCTACAATGAGCAGTTCTTC.

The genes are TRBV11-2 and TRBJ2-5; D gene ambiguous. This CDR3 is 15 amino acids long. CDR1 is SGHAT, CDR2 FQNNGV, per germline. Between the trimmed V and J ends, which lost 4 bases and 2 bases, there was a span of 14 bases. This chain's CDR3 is CASSSRPEIQETQYF. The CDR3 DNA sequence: TGTGCCAGCAGCTCCAGACCTGAGATACAAGAGACCCAGTACTTC.

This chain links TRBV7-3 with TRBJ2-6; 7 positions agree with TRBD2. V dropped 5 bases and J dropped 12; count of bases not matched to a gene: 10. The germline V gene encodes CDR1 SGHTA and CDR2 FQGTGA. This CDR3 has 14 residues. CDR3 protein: CASSQNRLASVLTF. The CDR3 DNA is TGTGCCAGCAGCCAAAACAGACTAGCCTCCGTCCTGACTTTC.

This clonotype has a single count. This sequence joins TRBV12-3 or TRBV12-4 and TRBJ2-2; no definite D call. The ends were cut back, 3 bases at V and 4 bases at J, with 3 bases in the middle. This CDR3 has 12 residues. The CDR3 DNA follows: TGTGCCAGCAGTTTGTTCACCGGGGAGCTGTTTTTT. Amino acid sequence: CASSLFTGELFF.

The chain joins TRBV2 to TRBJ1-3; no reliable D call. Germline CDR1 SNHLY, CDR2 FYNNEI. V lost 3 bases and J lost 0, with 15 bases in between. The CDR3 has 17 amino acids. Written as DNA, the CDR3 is TGTGCCAGCAGTGATGGACGGGTTTATCGCTCTGGAAACACCATATATTTT. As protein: CASSDGRVYRSGNTIYF.

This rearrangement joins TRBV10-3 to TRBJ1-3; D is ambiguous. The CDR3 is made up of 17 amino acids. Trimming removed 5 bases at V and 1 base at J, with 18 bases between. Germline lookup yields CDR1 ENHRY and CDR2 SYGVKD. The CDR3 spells CAISPPPGPVSGNTIYF. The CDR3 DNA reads TGTGCCATCAGTCCCCCCCCAGGCCCAGTTTCTGGAAACACCATATATTTT.

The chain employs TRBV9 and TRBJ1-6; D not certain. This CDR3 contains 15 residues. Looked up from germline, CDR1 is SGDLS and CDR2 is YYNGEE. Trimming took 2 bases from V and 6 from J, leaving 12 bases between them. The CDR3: CASSVVGEPNSPLHF. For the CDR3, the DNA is TGTGCCAGCAGCGTGGTCGGGGAACCTAATTCACCCCTCCACTTT.

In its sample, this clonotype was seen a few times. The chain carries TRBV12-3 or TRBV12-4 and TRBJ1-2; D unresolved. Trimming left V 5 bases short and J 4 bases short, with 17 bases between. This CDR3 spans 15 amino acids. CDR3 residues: CASSTFKKDGYGYTF. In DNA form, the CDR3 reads TGTGCCAGCAGTACCTTTAAAAAGGACGGCTATGGCTACACCTTC.

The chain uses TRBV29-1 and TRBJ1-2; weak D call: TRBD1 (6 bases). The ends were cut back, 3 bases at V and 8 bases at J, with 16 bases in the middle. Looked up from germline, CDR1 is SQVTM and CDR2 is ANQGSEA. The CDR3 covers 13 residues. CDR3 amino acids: CSVERGRGQGYTF. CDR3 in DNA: TGCAGCGTTGAGAGGGGCAGGGGCCAAGGCTACACCTTC.

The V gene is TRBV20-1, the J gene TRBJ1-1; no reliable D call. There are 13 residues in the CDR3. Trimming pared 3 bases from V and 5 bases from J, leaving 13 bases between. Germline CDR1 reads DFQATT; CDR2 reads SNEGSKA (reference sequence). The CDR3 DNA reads TGCAGTGCTAGTCAGCCAAGGTGGACTGAAGCTTTCTTT. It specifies CSASQPRWTEAFF.

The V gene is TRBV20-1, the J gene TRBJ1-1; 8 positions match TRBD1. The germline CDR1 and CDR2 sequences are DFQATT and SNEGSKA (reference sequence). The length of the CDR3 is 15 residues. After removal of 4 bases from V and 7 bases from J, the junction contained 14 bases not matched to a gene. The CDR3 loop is CSATPGTGAYLEAFF. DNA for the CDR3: TGCAGTGCTACCCCCGGGACAGGCGCCTACCTTGAAGCTTTCTTT.

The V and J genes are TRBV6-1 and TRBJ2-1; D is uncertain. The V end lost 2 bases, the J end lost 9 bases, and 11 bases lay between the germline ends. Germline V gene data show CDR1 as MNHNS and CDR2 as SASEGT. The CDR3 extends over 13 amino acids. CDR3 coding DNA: TGTGCCAGCAGTGAACTGGGGTGGGGTGAGCAGTTCTTC. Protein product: CASSELGWGEQFF.

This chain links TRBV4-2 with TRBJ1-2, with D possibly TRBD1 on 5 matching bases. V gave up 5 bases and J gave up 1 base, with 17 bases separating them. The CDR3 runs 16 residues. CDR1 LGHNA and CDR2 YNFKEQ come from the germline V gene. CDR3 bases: TGTGCCAGCAGCACACCGGGGGAGGGGCTTAACTATGGCTACACCTTC. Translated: CASSTPGEGLNYGYTF.

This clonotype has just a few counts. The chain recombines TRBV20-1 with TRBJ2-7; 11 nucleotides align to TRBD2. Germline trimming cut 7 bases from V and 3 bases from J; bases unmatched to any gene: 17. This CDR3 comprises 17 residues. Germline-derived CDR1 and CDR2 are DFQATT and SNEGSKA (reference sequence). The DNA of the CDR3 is TGCAGTGTCCCCGCACTAGCGGGGGATCCCCTGGACTACGAGCAGTACTTC. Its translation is CSVPALAGDPLDYEQYF.

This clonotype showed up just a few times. CDR3 bases: TGTGCCAGCAGCGTATCCATGACCTCCACTGAAGCTTTCTTT. Its translation: CASSVSMTSTEAFF. V gene TRBV9 combines with J gene TRBJ1-1; D is ambiguous. Germline lookup yields CDR1 SGDLS and CDR2 YYNGEE. V lost 1 base to trimming and J lost 4 bases, with 11 bases between them. The CDR3 runs to 14 residues. The variable domain in full, completed from reference TRBV9 and TRBJ1-1, reads DSGVTQTPKHLITATGQRVTLRCSPRSGDLSVYWYQQSLDQGLQFLIQYYNGEERAKGNILERFSAQQFPDLHSELNLSSLELGDSALYFCASSVSMTSTEAFFGQGTRLTVV.

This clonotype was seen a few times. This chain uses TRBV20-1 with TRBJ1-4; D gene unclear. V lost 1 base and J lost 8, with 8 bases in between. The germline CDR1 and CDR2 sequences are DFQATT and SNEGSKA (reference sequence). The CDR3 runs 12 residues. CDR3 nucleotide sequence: TGCAGTGCTAGAGGCCCTCCAGAAAAACTGTTTTTT. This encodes CSARGPPEKLFF.

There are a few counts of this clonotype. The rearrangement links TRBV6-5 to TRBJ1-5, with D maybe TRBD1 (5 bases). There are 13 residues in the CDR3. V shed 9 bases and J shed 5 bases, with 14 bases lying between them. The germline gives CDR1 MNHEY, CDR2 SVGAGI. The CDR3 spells CASRDSRDQPQHF. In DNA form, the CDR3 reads TGTGCCAGTAGGGACTCCCGTGATCAGCCCCAGCATTTT.

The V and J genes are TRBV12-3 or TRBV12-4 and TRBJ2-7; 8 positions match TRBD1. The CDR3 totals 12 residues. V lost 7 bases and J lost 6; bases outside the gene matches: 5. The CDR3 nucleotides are TGTGCCAGCAAGCAGGGGGCGCGCGAGCAGTACTTC. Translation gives CASKQGAREQYF.

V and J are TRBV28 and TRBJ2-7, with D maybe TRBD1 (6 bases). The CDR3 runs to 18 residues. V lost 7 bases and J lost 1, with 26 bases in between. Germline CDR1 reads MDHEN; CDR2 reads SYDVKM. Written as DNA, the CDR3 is TGTGCCAGCACCCCTTTCCACCATCACCTAAGGGGGTCCTACGAGCAGTACTTC. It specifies CASTPFHHHLRGSYEQYF.

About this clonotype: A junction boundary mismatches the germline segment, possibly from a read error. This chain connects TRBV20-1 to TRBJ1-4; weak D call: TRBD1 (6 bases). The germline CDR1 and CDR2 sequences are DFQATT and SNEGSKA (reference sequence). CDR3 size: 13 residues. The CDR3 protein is CSAQQGTNEKLSF. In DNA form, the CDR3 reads TGCAGTGCGCAACAGGGCACCAATGAAAAACTGTCTTTT.

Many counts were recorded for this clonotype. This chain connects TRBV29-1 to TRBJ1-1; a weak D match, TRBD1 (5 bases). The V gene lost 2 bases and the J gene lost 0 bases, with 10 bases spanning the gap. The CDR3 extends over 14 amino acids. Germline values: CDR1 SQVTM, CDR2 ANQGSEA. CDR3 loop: CSVERQGLNTEAFF. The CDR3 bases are TGCAGCGTTGAACGTCAGGGCCTGAACACTGAAGCTTTCTTT.

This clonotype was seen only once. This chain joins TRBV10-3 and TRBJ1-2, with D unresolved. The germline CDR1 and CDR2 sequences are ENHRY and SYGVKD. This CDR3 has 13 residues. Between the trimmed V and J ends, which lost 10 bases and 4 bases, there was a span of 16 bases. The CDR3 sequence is CATLPGSGYGYTF. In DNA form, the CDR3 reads TGTGCCACCCTACCGGGGTCGGGCTATGGCTACACCTTC.